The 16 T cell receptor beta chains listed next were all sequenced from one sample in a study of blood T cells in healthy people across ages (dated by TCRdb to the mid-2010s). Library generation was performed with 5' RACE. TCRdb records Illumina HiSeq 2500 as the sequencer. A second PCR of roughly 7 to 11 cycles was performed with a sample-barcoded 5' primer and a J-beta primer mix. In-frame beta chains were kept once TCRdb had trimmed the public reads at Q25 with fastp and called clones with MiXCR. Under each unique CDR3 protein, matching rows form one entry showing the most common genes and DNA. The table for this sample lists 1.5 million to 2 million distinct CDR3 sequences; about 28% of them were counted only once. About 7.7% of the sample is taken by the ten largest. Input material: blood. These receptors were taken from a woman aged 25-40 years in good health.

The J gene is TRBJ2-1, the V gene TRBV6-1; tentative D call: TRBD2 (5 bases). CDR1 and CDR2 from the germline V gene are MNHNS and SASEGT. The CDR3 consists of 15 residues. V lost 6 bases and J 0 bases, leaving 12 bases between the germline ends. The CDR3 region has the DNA TGTGCCAGCAGGTCACTAGGGAGCTCCTACAATGAGCAGTTCTTC. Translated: CASRSLGSSYNEQFF.

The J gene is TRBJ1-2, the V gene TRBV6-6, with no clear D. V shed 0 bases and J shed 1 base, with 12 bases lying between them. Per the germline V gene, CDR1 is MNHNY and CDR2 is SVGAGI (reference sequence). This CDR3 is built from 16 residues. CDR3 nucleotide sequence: TGTGCCAGCAGTTACTCGACACAGAGAGTTAACTATGGCTACACCTTC. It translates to CASSYSTQRVNYGYTF.

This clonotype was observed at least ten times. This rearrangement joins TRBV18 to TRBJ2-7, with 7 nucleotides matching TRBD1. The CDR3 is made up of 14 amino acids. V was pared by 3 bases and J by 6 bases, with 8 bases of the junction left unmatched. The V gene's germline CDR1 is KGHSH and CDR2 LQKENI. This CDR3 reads CASSPSDRAIEQYF. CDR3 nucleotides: TGTGCCAGCTCACCTTCCGACAGGGCGATCGAGCAGTACTTC.

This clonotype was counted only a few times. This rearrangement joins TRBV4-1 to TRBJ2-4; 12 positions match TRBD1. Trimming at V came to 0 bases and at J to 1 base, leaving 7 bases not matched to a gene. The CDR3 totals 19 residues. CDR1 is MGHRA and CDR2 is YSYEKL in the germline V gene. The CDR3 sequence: CASSQELGQGAFAKNIQYF. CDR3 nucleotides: TGCGCCAGCAGCCAAGAGTTGGGACAGGGGGCTTTTGCCAAAAACATTCAGTACTTC.

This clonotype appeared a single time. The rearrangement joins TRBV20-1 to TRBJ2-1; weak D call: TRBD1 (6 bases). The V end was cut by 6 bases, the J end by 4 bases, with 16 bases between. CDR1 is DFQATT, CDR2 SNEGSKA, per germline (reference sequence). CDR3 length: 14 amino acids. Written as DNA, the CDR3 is TGCAGTGCACCGGGACATCGACCTTACAATGAGCAGTTCTTC. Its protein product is CSAPGHRPYNEQFF.

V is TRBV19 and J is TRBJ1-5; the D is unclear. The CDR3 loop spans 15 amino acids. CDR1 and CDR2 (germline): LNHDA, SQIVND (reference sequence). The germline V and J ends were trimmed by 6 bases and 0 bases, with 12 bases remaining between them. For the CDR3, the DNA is TGTGCCAGTAGCATCGCAGGTGATAGCAATCAGCCCCAGCATTTT. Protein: CASSIAGDSNQPQHF.

The CDR3 sequence is CSAVRAPSSYNEQFF. As DNA, the CDR3 is TGCAGTGCCGTGAGAGCGCCCAGCTCCTACAATGAGCAGTTCTTC. This chain connects TRBV20-1 to TRBJ2-1, with D hard to call. The CDR3 is made up of 15 amino acids. The germline V gene has CDR1 DFQATT and CDR2 SNEGSKA (reference sequence). Trimming stripped 6 bases from V and 0 bases from J, with 15 bases between.

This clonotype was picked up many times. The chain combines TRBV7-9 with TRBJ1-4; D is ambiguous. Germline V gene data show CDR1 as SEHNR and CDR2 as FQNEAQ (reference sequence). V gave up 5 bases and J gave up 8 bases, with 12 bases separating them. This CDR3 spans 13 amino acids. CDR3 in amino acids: CASSGEGGEKLFF. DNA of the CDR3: TGTGCCAGCAGCGGAGAGGGAGGGGAAAAACTGTTTTTT.

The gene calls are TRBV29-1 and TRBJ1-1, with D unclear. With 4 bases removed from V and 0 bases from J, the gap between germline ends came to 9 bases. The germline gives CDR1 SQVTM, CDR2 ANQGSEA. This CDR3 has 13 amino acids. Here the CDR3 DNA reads TGCAGCGTTGGATTAGTCATGAACACTGAAGCTTTCTTT. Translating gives CSVGLVMNTEAFF.

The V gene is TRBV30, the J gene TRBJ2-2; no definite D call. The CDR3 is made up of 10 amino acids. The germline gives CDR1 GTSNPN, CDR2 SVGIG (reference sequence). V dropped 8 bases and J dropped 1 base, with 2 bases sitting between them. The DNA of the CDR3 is TGTGCCGGGAACACCGGGGAGCTGTTTTTT. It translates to CAGNTGELFF.

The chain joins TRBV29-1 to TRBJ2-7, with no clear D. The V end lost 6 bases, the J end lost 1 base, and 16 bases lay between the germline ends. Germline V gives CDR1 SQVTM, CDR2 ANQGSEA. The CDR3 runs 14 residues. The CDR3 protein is CSVTILLGSYEQYF. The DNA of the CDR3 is TGCAGCGTGACCATCCTATTGGGATCCTACGAGCAGTACTTC.

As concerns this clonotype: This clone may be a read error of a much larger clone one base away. CDR3 bases: TGCGCCAGCAGCTTGGGTTCGACAGGGACCTACAATGAGCAGTACTTC. It is translated as CASSLGSTGTYNEQYF. This chain links TRBV5-1 with TRBJ2-5, with 7 bases aligning to TRBD1. The CDR3 extends over 16 amino acids. Germline V gives CDR1 SGHRS, CDR2 YFSETQ. Unmatched junction bases numbered 16, after V lost 0 bases and J lost 11 bases.

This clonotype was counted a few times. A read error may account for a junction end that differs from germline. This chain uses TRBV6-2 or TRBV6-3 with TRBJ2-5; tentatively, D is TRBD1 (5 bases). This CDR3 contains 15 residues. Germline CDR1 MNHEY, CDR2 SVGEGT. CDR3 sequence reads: CVSSWPQGDKETQYF. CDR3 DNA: TGTGTCAGCAGTTGGCCGCAGGGTGACAAAGAGACCCAGTACTTC.

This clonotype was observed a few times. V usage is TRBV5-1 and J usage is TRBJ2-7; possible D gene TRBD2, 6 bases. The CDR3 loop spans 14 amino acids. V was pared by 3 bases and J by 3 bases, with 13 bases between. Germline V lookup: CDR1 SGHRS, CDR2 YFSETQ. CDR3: CASSSPGDGYEQYF. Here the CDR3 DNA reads TGCGCCAGCAGCTCCCCGGGGGACGGCTACGAGCAGTACTTC.

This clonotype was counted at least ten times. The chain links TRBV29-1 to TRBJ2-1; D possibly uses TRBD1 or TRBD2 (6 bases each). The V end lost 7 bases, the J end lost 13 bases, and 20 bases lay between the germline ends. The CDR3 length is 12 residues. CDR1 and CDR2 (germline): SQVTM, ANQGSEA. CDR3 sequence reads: CSARATGAIQFF. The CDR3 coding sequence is TGCAGCGCCCGAGCAACGGGGGCAATACAGTTCTTC.

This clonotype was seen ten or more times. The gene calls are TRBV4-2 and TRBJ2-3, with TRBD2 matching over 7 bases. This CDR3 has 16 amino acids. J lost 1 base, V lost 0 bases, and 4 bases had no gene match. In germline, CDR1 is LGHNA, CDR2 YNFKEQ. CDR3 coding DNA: TGTGCCAGCAGCCAAGATAGAAGCGGGGGCACAGATACGCAGTATTTT. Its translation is CASSQDRSGGTDTQYF.